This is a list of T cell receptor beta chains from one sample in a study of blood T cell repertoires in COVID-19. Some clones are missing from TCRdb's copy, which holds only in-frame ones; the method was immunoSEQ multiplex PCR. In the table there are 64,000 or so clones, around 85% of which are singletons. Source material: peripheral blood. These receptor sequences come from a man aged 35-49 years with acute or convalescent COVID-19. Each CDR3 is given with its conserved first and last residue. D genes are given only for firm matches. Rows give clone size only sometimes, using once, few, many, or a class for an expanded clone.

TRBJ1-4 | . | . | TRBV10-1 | CASSEPRQRSTNEKLFF | TGCGCCAGCAGTGAGCCTAGACAGCGATCAACTAATGAAAAACTGTTTTTT
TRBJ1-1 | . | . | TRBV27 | CASSSRRGNTEAFF | TGTGCCAGCAGTTCAAGGAGGGGGAACACTGAAGCTTTCTTT
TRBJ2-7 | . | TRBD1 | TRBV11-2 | CASSRDRESVRGSYEQYF | TGTGCCAGCAGCCGGGACAGGGAGTCTGTTCGAGGGTCCTACGAGCAGTACTTC
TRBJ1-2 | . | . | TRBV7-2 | CASSLRTAANYGYTF | TGTGCCAGCAGCTTAAGGACAGCAGCTAACTATGGCTACACCTTC
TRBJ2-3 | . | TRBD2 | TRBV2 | CASSEAKAGGSTDTQYF | TGTGCCAGCAGTGAAGCGAAAGCGGGGGGAAGCACAGATACGCAGTATTTT
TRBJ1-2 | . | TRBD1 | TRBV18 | CASSPLQGASGYTF | TGTGCCAGCTCACCACTACAGGGGGCAAGTGGCTACACCTTC
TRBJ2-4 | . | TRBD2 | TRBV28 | CASSLARGGKNIQYF | TGTGCCAGCAGTTTAGCGCGGGGGGGGAAAAACATTCAGTACTTC
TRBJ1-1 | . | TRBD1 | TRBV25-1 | CASQGARGTEAFF | TGTGCCAGCCAGGGGGCGCGTGGGACTGAAGCTTTCTTT
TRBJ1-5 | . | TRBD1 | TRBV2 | CASNRDREPQPQHF | TGTGCCAGCAACCGGGACAGGGAGCCTCAGCCCCAGCATTTT
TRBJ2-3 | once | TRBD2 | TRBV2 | CASMWTSGADTQYF | TGTGCCAGCATGTGGACTAGCGGGGCGGATACGCAGTATTTT
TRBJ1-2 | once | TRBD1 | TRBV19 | CASSMKQGQGGVRGYTF | TGTGCCAGTAGTATGAAACAGGGACAGGGGGGGGTACGTGGCTACACCTTC
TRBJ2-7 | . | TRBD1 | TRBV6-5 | CASSPGGRKYEQYF | TGTGCCAGCAGCCCAGGGGGCCGCAAGTACGAGCAGTACTTC
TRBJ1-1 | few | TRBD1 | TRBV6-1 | CASSENRGLGSNTEAFF | TGTGCCAGCAGTGAGAACAGGGGGCTGGGGTCAAACACTGAAGCTTTCTTT
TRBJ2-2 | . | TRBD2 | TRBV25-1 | CASSGAGTRGVVGELFF | TGTGCCAGCAGTGGAGCCGGGACTAGGGGGGTTGTAGGGGAGCTGTTTTTT
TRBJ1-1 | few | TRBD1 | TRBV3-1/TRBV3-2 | CASSPTDRGLRNTEAFF | TGTGCCAGCAGCCCCACGGACAGGGGGCTTCGGAACACTGAAGCTTTCTTT
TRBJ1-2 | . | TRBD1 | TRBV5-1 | CASSPQGTGYGYTF | TGCGCCAGCAGCCCACAGGGGACTGGCTATGGCTACACCTTC
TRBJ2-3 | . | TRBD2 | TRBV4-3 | CASSQSIGGAFTDTQYF | TGCGCCAGCAGCCAATCTATCGGGGGGGCCTTCACAGATACGCAGTATTTT
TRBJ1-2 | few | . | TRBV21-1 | CASSIGLQGANYGYTF | TGTGCCAGCAGCATTGGCTTACAGGGAGCTAACTATGGCTACACCTTC
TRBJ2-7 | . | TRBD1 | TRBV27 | CASSPRDSVYEQYF | TGTGCCAGCAGTCCCAGGGACAGCGTGTACGAGCAGTACTTC
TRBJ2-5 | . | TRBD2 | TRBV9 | CASSVGEGPALETQYF | TGTGCCAGCAGCGTAGGGGAGGGACCGGCCCTGGAGACCCAGTACTTC
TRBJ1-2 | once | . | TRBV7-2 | CASSLGGSYGYTF | TGTGCCAGCAGCTTAGGAGGTAGCTATGGCTACACCTTC
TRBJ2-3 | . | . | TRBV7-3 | CASSSRGAVTDTQYF | TGTGCCAGCAGCAGCCGGGGGGCCGTCACAGATACGCAGTATTTT
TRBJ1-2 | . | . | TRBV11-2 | CASSPFAATTNYGYTF | TGTGCCAGCAGCCCCTTCGCGGCTACTACTAACTATGGCTACACCTTC
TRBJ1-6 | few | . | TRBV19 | CASSYYRDSPLHF | TGTGCCAGTAGTTACTACAGGGACTCACCCCTCCACTTT
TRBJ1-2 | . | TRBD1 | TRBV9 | CASSVDRGRGYTF | TGTGCCAGCAGCGTAGACAGGGGGCGCGGCTACACCTTC
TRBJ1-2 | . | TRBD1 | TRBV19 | CASNTGQGSNYGYTF | TGTGCCAGTAATACCGGACAGGGCTCTAACTATGGCTACACCTTC
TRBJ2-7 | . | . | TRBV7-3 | CASSLVFGENEQYF | TGTGCCAGCAGCTTAGTGTTCGGGGAAAACGAGCAGTACTTC
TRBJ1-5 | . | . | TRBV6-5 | CASLYRPGWHQPQHF | TGTGCCAGCCTCTATAGACCCGGGTGGCATCAGCCCCAGCATTTT
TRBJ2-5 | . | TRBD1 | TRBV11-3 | CASSSTSTGQDLQTQYF | TGTGCCAGCAGCTCCACCAGCACGGGACAGGATTTGCAGACCCAGTACTTC
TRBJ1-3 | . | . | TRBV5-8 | CASSLATGSSGNTIYF | TGTGCCAGCAGCTTGGCCACAGGAAGCTCTGGAAACACCATATATTTT
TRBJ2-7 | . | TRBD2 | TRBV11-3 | CASSPGGAGGLHEQYF | TGTGCCAGCAGCCCTGGGGGGGCGGGGGGACTGCACGAGCAGTACTTC
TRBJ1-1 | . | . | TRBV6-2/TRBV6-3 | CASSLTENTEAFF | TGTGCCAGCAGCCTGACAGAAAACACTGAAGCTTTCTTT
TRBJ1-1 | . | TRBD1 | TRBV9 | CASSGDGQGSTEAFF | TGTGCCAGCAGCGGAGATGGACAGGGCTCCACTGAAGCTTTCTTT
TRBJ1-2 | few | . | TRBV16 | CASSQSAYFRGNYGYTF | TGTGCCAGCAGCCAATCCGCATATTTCCGGGGGAACTATGGCTACACCTTC
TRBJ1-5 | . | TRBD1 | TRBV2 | CASSEGADRAQPQHF | TGTGCCAGCAGTGAAGGGGCGGACAGGGCTCAGCCCCAGCATTTT
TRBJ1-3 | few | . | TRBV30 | CATTVPTRGLSGNTIYF | TGTGCCACCACGGTCCCGACCAGGGGCCTTTCTGGAAACACCATATATTTT
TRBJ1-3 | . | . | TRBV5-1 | CASSLVQGSGNTIYF | TGCGCCAGCAGCTTGGTTCAGGGTTCGGGAAACACCATATATTTT
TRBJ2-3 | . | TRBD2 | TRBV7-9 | CASSPMTSALPTDTQYF | TGTGCCAGCAGCCCAATGACTAGCGCCCTTCCCACAGATACGCAGTATTTT
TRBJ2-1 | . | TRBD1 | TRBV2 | CASERDRDYNEQFF | TGTGCCAGCGAAAGGGACAGGGATTACAATGAGCAGTTCTTC
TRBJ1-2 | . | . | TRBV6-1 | CASSEAQGTYGYTF | TGTGCCAGCAGTGAAGCACAGGGAACGTATGGCTACACCTTC
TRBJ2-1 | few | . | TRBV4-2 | CASSRLGGPGSNEQFF | TGTGCCAGCAGCCGGCTCGGGGGGCCGGGAAGCAATGAGCAGTTCTTC
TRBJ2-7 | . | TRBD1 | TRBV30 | CAWSPRPGQGSYEQYF | TGTGCCTGGAGTCCAAGGCCGGGACAGGGGAGCTACGAGCAGTACTTC
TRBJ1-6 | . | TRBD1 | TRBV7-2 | CASSLAGQGRSPLHF | TGTGCCAGCAGCTTAGCGGGACAGGGGAGATCACCCCTCCACTTT
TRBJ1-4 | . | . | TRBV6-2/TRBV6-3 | CASSNNDEKLFF | TGTGCCAGCAGCAACAATGATGAAAAACTGTTTTTT
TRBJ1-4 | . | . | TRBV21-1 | CARNYATNEKLFF | TGTGCCAGGAACTACGCAACTAATGAAAAACTGTTTTTT
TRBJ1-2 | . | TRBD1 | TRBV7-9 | CASSRTGTGGGYTF | TGTGCCAGCAGCCGGACGGGGACAGGAGGGGGCTACACCTTC
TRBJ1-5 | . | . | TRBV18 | CASSLGGSFGAQHF | TGTGCCAGCTCACTCGGGGGAAGCTTTGGTGCCCAGCATTTT
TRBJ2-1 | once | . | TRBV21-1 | CASSNSRGSSDNEQFF | TGTGCCAGCAGCAACTCAAGGGGGTCCTCCGACAATGAGCAGTTCTTC
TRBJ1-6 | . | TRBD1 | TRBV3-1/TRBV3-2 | CASSQGGQGSSPLHF | TGTGCCAGCAGCCAAGGGGGACAGGGATCATCACCCCTCCACTTT
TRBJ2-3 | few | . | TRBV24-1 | CATSALSTDTQYF | TGTGCCACCAGTGCACTGAGCACAGATACGCAGTATTTT
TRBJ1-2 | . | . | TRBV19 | CASSMSTASSPTTDGYTF | TGTGCCAGTAGTATGTCTACAGCTTCCTCCCCGACTACGGATGGCTACACCTTC
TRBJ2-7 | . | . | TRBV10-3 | CAISKTASGSYEQYF | TGTGCCATCAGCAAGACAGCCTCTGGCTCCTACGAGCAGTACTTC
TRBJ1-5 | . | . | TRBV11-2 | CASSLDLNNQPQHF | TGTGCCAGCAGCTTAGATCTTAACAATCAGCCCCAGCATTTT
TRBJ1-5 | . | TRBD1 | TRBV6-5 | CASIAPGTDNQPQHF | TGTGCCAGCATCGCCCCCGGGACAGATAATCAGCCCCAGCATTTT